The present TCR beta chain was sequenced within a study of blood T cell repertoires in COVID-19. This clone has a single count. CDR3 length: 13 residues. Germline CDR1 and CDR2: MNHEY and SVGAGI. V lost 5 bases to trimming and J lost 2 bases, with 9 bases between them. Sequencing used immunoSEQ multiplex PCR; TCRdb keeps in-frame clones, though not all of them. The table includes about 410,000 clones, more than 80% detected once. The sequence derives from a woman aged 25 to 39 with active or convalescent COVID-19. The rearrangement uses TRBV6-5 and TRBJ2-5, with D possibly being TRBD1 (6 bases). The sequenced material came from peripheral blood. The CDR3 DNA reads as TGTGCCAGCAGTAGACAGGTTCAAGAGACCCAGTACTTC. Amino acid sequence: CASSRQVQETQYF.